This T cell receptor (beta chain) was found in a study of CDR3 diversity in severe acne. Only a few counts were recorded for this clonotype. TCRdb independently ran MiXCR on the PCR reads; one entry per CDR3 protein. The sample consists of more than 70,000 distinct CDR3 sequences, over 45% of them appearing once. The CDR3 is 14 amino acids. V shed 11 bases and J shed 4 bases, with 21 bases lying between them. The germline gives CDR1 SGHTA, CDR2 FQGNSA. The sequenced material came from blood. The clonotype was recovered from a male donor in good health, serving as a control. The V call is TRBV7-2, the J call TRBJ2-7; either TRBD1 or TRBD2 may fit D (5 bases each). CDR3 sequence: CAGGDGIPSYEQYF. The CDR3 DNA reads as TGTGCCGGGGGAGACGGAATCCCTAGTTACGAGCAGTACTTC.